Included here is one TCR beta chain sequence, with context. The CDR3 contains 15 residues. V lost 1 base and J lost 3, with 13 bases in between. Germline assignment: CDR1 GTSNPN and CDR2 SVGIG (reference sequence). The sample originates from a study of blood T cell repertoires in COVID-19. TCRdb's table, derived via immunoSEQ multiplex PCR, lists solely in-frame clones and lacks some. The sample lists about 150,000 clones, approximately 78% occurring once. The sequence was obtained from a human donor with acute or convalescent COVID-19. The donor label of this sample is uncertain. Sequenced material: peripheral blood. This rearrangement joins TRBV30 to TRBJ1-3, with D possibly TRBD1 on 5 matching bases. As DNA, the CDR3 is TGTGCCTGGAGTGCACGGGGGGTGGTTGGAAACACCATATATTTT. Its protein is CAWSARGVVGNTIYF.